This paragraph covers one T cell receptor beta chain sequence. This entry belongs to a study of cytomegalovirus exposure and HLA in healthy donors. CDR3 size: 15 residues. In germline, CDR1 is SGHNT, CDR2 YYREEE (reference sequence). The V and J ends lost 0 bases and 4 bases, in that order; junction bases with no gene match: 3. With 60 Vbeta and 13 Jbeta primers, the PCR was carried out. Produced via immunoSEQ multiplex PCR; TCRdb's table is partial and in-frame only. Its listing shows approximately 92,000 clones. The V call is TRBV5-4, the J call TRBJ1-4; 7 bases are a match to TRBD1. Sequencing was carried out using PBMCs. This clonotype originated in a woman aged 25 to 39 in good health and CMV-seronegative. The CDR3, as DNA: TGTGCCAGCAGCTTGGATAGGGGGCTTAATGAAAAACTGTTTTTT. It translates to CASSLDRGLNEKLFF.